This T cell receptor beta chain was sequenced in a study of T-cell memory formation after mild COVID-19 (dated by TCRdb to the early 2020s). About the investigation overall: TCR sequence clusters from the two donors were found to be largely donor specific. Longitudinal TCRalpha and TCRbeta repertoire sequencing tracked T-cell clones expanding and contracting after mild COVID-19 in a couple of donors. The cohort was made up of two young adult volunteers, one female and one male, who were previously healthy.

PBMCs were isolated by Ficoll-Paque density gradient centrifugation. As concerns this clonotype: Its cognate antigen has yet to be identified. Nothing much larger sits one base from this clone, and base qualities are not available.

CDR1 SGHVS and CDR2 FQNEAQ were looked up in the germline V gene. The CDR3 sequence holds 14 residues, the cysteine and phenylalanine included. Only the CDR3 part of the read is kept: 42 bases, read in frame from the first base. Germline trimming: 1 base from V, 4 bases from J; junction bases outside gene matches: 1. Sequenced using an Illumina NovaSeq 6000. Using 5'RACE with constant-segment primers, TCRalpha and TCRbeta cDNA libraries were constructed, with sample barcodes and unique molecular identifiers added in the process. RNA was extracted from every sample with Trizol reagent. Library amplification was performed in two PCR steps, and a second sample barcode and Illumina TruSeq adapters were introduced in the second step. Sequencing of the libraries was done on an Illumina NovaSeq, producing 2 x 150 bp paired-end reads. For the original study's pipeline: With migec v1.2.7, reads were demultiplexed and then collapsed into UMI-guided consensus sequences. With mixcr v2.1.11, UMI consensuses were aligned to TRA and TRB V and J templates and assembled into clonotypes. Expanded or contracted clonotypes were those called significant by both edgeR and NoisET, with noise models trained on biological replicates. For edgeR calls, the thresholds were a false discovery rate-adjusted p below 0.01 and a log2 fold-change of 1. As an exploratory analysis of dynamics, max-normalized trajectories of the 1000 most abundant clonotypes were examined with PCA combined with hierarchical clustering. Each responding clone was given a CD4 or CD8 phenotype based on the CD4+ and CD8+ repertoires, which had been sequenced separately. TCRdb trimmed the raw reads at Q25, called clones with MiXCR and kept productive beta chains. Each CDR3 protein gets just one entry, which takes the most common genes and DNA from the rows behind it. The V and J calls were not made by the authors but by TCRdb's processing. The table for this sample lists about 400,000 distinct CDR3 sequences; about a quarter of them were counted only once. Jointly, the top ten make up about an eighth of the sample.

What the work shows at the level of the full study, not this receptor alone: Some responding clones were detected in pre-infection memory, suggesting pre-existing cross-reactive memory T cells joined the SARS-CoV-2 response. From day 15 to 85, contracting clones showed balanced CD4/CD8 phenotypes, whereas a second wave of clones that expanded from day 15 to 37 leaned towards CD4+. Contracting CD4+ clones were located mainly in the CM and EM memory subsets, whereas CD8+ clones were found to be enriched in EMRA. The study covered only a couple of mild cases, and larger cohorts including severe cases with pre-infection samples were considered necessary. The second-wave clones that peaked on day 37 were not confirmed to be SARS-CoV-2 specific.

The clonotype was recovered from an adult woman who had mild COVID-19 (a few samples of this study predate the infection). The sample titles of this study are shuffled in the database, so cell type and time point are left out; the donor was told from shared clones. The receptor chain draws on TRBV7-8 and TRBJ1-2, with TRBD1 identical over 9 junction bases. Source material: PBMCs or a T cell subset sorted from them (not recorded which). The CDR3 amino acid sequence is: CASSLEDRGYGYTF. The DNA reads as follows: TGTGCCAGCAGCTTAGAGGACAGGGGCTATGGCTACACCTTC.